Below are 10 T cell receptor beta chains sequenced from a single sample in a study of blood T cell repertoires in COVID-19. Assay: immunoSEQ multiplex PCR; the TCRdb copy retains only in-frame clones and omits some. The sample includes 20,000 to 25,000 clones, around 86% seen only once; the top ten take 9.5% to 15%. Sequencing was performed on peripheral blood. All receptors derive from a woman at least 80 years old with active or convalescent COVID-19.

The chain recombines TRBV14 with TRBJ1-1; maybe TRBD1 (6 bases). CDR1 and CDR2 (germline): SGHDN, FVKESK. The CDR3 is made up of 16 amino acids. Between the trimmed V and J ends, which lost 5 bases and 0 bases, there was a span of 16 bases. The CDR3: CASSKDSGVLNTEAFF. The CDR3 DNA follows: TGTGCCAGCAGCAAGGACAGCGGAGTCTTGAACACTGAAGCTTTCTTT.

This chain uses TRBV4-1 with TRBJ2-1; 9 bases align to TRBD1. The CDR3 runs 19 residues. Germline values: CDR1 MGHRA, CDR2 YSYEKL. The V and J ends lost 4 bases and 1 base, in that order; junction bases with no gene match: 14. CDR3 in DNA: TGCGCCAGCAGCCCAGGCCCGGGACAGGGAATAGGATCCTACAATGAGCAGTTCTTC. Residues: CASSPGPGQGIGSYNEQFF.

J is TRBJ2-3 and V is TRBV10-1, with D possibly TRBD2 on 6 matching bases. The V end lost 5 bases, the J end lost 8 bases, and 14 bases lay between the germline ends. This CDR3 has 13 residues. Germline V gene lookup returns CDR1 WNHNN and CDR2 SYGVQD (reference sequence). CDR3 DNA: TGCGCCAGCAGTCCGGGAGCGTCTGGTACGCAGTATTTT. Protein product: CASSPGASGTQYF.

The CDR3 reads CASSRGTSGEQFF. CDR3 nucleotide sequence: TGTGCCAGCAGTAGGGGGACTAGCGGGGAGCAGTTCTTC. V usage is TRBV27 and J usage is TRBJ2-1; 12 bases align to TRBD2. From germline, CDR1 is MNHEY and CDR2 SMNVEV (reference sequence). The CDR3 covers 13 residues. The V segment lost 5 bases and the J segment 10 bases; nucleotides outside the gene matches: 3.

The chain recombines TRBV24-1 with TRBJ1-2; a weak D match, TRBD1 (6 bases). This CDR3 has 12 residues. The germline V and J ends were trimmed by 7 bases and 6 bases, with 11 bases remaining between them. Germline CDR1 and CDR2: KGHDR and SFDVKD. The CDR3 spells CATSLTGNGYTF. DNA of the CDR3: TGTGCCACCAGCCTGACAGGAAATGGCTACACCTTC.

The V call is TRBV5-1, the J call TRBJ1-1, with 7 bases lining up with TRBD1. V lost 0 bases, J lost 1 base, and 0 bases stayed unmatched. In germline, CDR1 is SGHRS, CDR2 YFSETQ. This CDR3 contains 14 residues. CDR3 sequence: CASSLAGGNTEAFF. As DNA, the CDR3 is TGCGCCAGCAGCTTGGCAGGGGGGAACACTGAAGCTTTCTTT.

The chain couples TRBV2 to TRBJ2-7, with D unresolved. The CDR3 runs to 12 residues. Germline lookup yields CDR1 SNHLY and CDR2 FYNNEI. Trimming took off 2 bases at V and 1 base at J, with 3 bases between the two ends. CDR3: CASSEQSYEQYF. In DNA form, the CDR3 reads TGTGCCAGCAGTGAACAGTCCTACGAGCAGTACTTC. Full variable domain (outside the CDR3, taken from reference TRBV2 and TRBJ2-7): EPEVTQTPSHQVTQMGQEVILRCVPISNHLYFYWYRQILGQKVEFLVSFYNNEISEKSEIFDDQFSVERPDGSNFTLKIRSTKLEDSAMYFCASSEQSYEQYFGPGTRLTVT.

This chain joins TRBV6-6 and TRBJ2-7, with 9 positions matching TRBD2. This CDR3 comprises 15 residues. Germline CDR1 reads MNHNY; CDR2 reads SVGAGI (reference sequence). V lost 2 bases, J lost 2 bases, and 4 bases stayed unmatched. The CDR3 DNA follows: TGTGCCAGCAGTTACGGTAGCGGGGGCGCCTACGAGCAGTACTTC. Translating it yields CASSYGSGGAYEQYF.

The chain links TRBV5-1 to TRBJ1-4; maybe TRBD1 (5 bases). V lost 7 bases and J 6 bases, leaving 16 bases between the germline ends. Germline CDR1 SGHRS, CDR2 YFSETQ. CDR3 length equals 14 residues. CDR3 bases: TGCGCCAGCGCACGACAGTCTAGGGATGAAAAACTGTTTTTT. Protein: CASARQSRDEKLFF.

In nucleotides, the CDR3 is TGCGCCAGCAGCTTGGGACAGGGGTCCCTCCTTGGGGAAAAACTGTTTTTT. It codes for CASSLGQGSLLGEKLFF. J is TRBJ1-4 and V is TRBV5-1; 8 bases match TRBD1. The CDR3 runs 17 residues. Germline V gene data show CDR1 as SGHRS and CDR2 as YFSETQ. The J segment lost 8 bases and the V segment lost 0 bases, leaving 12 bases of the junction unmatched.